The 13 T cell receptor beta chains presented below share a single source sample, sequenced in a study of cytomegalovirus exposure and HLA in healthy donors. The PCR was carried out with 60 Vbeta primers and 13 Jbeta primers. Profiling relied on immunoSEQ multiplex PCR, and the TCRdb table lists in-frame clones only, not all of them. This sample carries some 48,000 clones, with about 25% going to the ten biggest clones. The sample was PBMCs. Receptors originate from a man between 35 and 55 years old in good health and CMV-seropositive.

The J gene is TRBJ2-7, the V gene TRBV30, with a weak D call TRBD2 (5 bases). The CDR3 is made up of 12 amino acids. V was trimmed by 1 base and J by 5 bases, leaving 9 bases between them. Germline CDR1 reads GTSNPN; CDR2 reads SVGIG (reference sequence). The CDR3 nucleotides read TGTGCCTGGAGTGACGGGGTCCACGAGCAGTACTTC. It yields the protein CAWSDGVHEQYF.

As to this clone: The sample contains more than one DNA sequence encoding this CDR3. The chain is built from TRBV7-8 and TRBJ2-7; 11 nucleotides line up with TRBD2. Germline CDR1 is SGHVS and CDR2 is FQNEAQ. The CDR3 consists of 14 residues. J lost 2 bases, V lost 5 bases, and 2 bases had no gene match. In nucleotides, the CDR3 is TGTGCCAGCAGCCTTAGCGGGGGGGCCTACGAGCAGTACTTC. Its protein product is CASSLSGGAYEQYF.

This chain connects TRBV27 to TRBJ2-5, with TRBD2 as a possible D gene (5 bases). The CDR3 is 14 amino acids. The V gene lost 5 bases and the J gene lost 5 bases, with 15 bases spanning the gap. From germline, CDR1 is MNHEY and CDR2 SMNVEV (reference sequence). This CDR3 reads CASSPGLEQETQYF. In DNA, the CDR3 is TGTGCCAGCAGTCCTGGACTTGAGCAGGAGACCCAGTACTTC.

V is TRBV27 and J is TRBJ2-5; a weak D match, TRBD1 (5 bases). Deletions cut 3 bases from V and 5 bases from J, with 10 bases between. Germline lookup yields CDR1 MNHEY and CDR2 SMNVEV (reference sequence). CDR3 length: 13 amino acids. This chain's CDR3 is CASSFQGRETQYF. DNA for the CDR3: TGTGCCAGCAGTTTTCAGGGCAGGGAGACCCAGTACTTC.

This sequence joins TRBV7-3 and TRBJ2-5; 7 nucleotides align to TRBD1. The CDR3 is 14 residues long. Germline loops: CDR1 SGHTA, CDR2 FQGTGA. V lost 5 bases and J lost 5; bases outside the gene matches: 8. Here the CDR3 DNA reads TGTGCCAGCAGCCAAGGGGGCGGGTTCGAGACCCAGTACTTC. It is translated as CASSQGGGFETQYF.

The chain is built from TRBV9 and TRBJ2-3, with 11 bases fitting TRBD2. In germline, CDR1 is SGDLS, CDR2 YYNGEE. The V gene end was trimmed by 3 bases and the J gene end by 4 bases; junction bases not matched to a gene: 7. This CDR3 comprises 16 residues. CDR3 protein: CASSGEGLAAADTQYF. The DNA for the CDR3 is TGTGCCAGCAGCGGAGAGGGACTAGCGGCCGCAGATACGCAGTATTTT.

V usage is TRBV28 and J usage is TRBJ2-7; 9 bases agree with TRBD2. The CDR3 extends over 15 amino acids. Germline V gives CDR1 MDHEN, CDR2 SYDVKM. The V gene end was trimmed by 4 bases and the J gene end by 0 bases; junction bases not matched to a gene: 4. CDR3 region: CASSSRTSVSYEQYF. In DNA, the CDR3 is TGTGCCAGCAGTTCCAGGACTAGCGTCTCCTACGAGCAGTACTTC.

The gene calls are TRBV18 and TRBJ1-5, with D maybe TRBD1 (6 bases). The CDR3 runs to 15 residues. Trimming removed 5 bases at V and 0 bases at J, with 11 bases between. CDR1 KGHSH and CDR2 LQKENI come from the germline V gene. CDR3 in DNA: TGTGCCAGCTCAGCGACAGGCTATAGCAATCAGCCCCAGCATTTT. This translates into CASSATGYSNQPQHF.

The chain has TRBV7-9 and TRBJ1-5, with D maybe TRBD1 (6 bases). This CDR3 spans 14 amino acids. Looked up from germline, CDR1 is SEHNR and CDR2 is FQNEAQ (reference sequence). V dropped 5 bases and J dropped 3 bases, with 11 bases sitting between them. The DNA of the CDR3 is TGTGCCAGCAGCCCCCCAGGGGACAATCAGCCCCAGCATTTT. Residues: CASSPPGDNQPQHF.

CDR3 in amino acids: CASSVSGSRTDTQYF. The CDR3 region has the DNA TGTGCCAGCAGCGTCTCGGGTTCACGCACAGATACGCAGTATTTT. The chain is built from TRBV9 and TRBJ2-3; D is unclear. Trimming left V 2 bases short and J 1 base short, with 11 bases between. CDR1 is SGDLS, CDR2 YYNGEE, per germline. The CDR3 sequence is 15 residues long.

The rearrangement uses TRBV7-6 and TRBJ2-5, with 11 bases fitting TRBD2. The CDR3 loop spans 18 amino acids. V lost 1 base and J lost 4; bases outside the gene matches: 11. Germline V gives CDR1 SGHVS, CDR2 FNYEAQ. The CDR3 region is CASSLGTSGHTLGETQYF. As DNA, the CDR3 is TGTGCCAGCAGCTTAGGGACTAGCGGGCACACCCTGGGAGAGACCCAGTACTTC.

This sequence joins TRBV2 and TRBJ2-1; D is possibly TRBD2 (6 bases). The CDR3 is 15 residues long. The germline V and J ends were trimmed by 6 bases and 8 bases, with 20 bases remaining between them. In germline, CDR1 is SNHLY, CDR2 FYNNEI. CDR3 sequence reads: CASRVNSGENYEQFF. The CDR3 DNA is TGTGCCAGCAGGGTAAATAGCGGTGAGAATTATGAGCAGTTCTTC.

V and J are TRBV6-6 and TRBJ2-7; TRBD1 might be the D (6 bases). The germline V gene has CDR1 MNHNY and CDR2 SVGAGI (reference sequence). Trimming removed 7 bases at V and 0 bases at J, with 13 bases between. The CDR3 consists of 14 residues. The CDR3 loop is CASTPGTYSYEQYF. CDR3 DNA sequence: TGTGCCAGCACCCCCGGGACATACTCCTACGAGCAGTACTTC.